Described below is a single T cell receptor beta chain sequence and its context. Its cognate antigen has yet to be identified. Qualities for individual bases were not recorded, and no much larger clone is one base off. The data are from a study of blood T cell repertoires in COVID-19 (dated by TCRdb to the early 2020s). Regarding the complete study: The collaborator samples originated in the United States, Italy and Spain and spanned the acute and convalescent phases of COVID-19. The repertoires were made available in a free public database intended to serve as a resource for research on the immune response to SARS-CoV-2. Samples came from the ongoing ImmuneRACE study (first 160 participants) plus 1,254 subjects from 6 global collaborators. Nearly every sample came with metadata listing a de-identified subject ID, COVID-19 status, age in years and sex. The material from the prospective study consisted of cDNA or gDNA derived from T cells, B-cell-depleted T cells, or PBMCs. Subjects who had been exposed to COVID-19, were actively infected with it, or had recovered from it provided the deeply sampled blood TCRbeta repertoires that made up the dataset. Where available, HLA class I and class II types were obtained from metadata supplied by the sample provider rather than from assay-based typing.

Measured from the cysteine to the phenylalanine, the CDR3 is 13 residues long. Of the read, only the CDR3 DNA is kept; its 39 bases are in frame from base 1. In the germline V gene (reference sequence), CDR1 corresponds to SEHNR and CDR2 to FQNEAQ. V sheds 1 base and J sheds 2 bases, leaving 5 bases between their ends. Whole blood was collected in K2EDTA tubes by collaborating institutions according to the institutions' own protocols. For TCRbeta analysis, collaborators shipped samples as frozen whole blood, isolated PBMCs, or DNA extracted from either of those sample types. What the research found in general, with its limitations: How much clinical and demographic metadata was included differed by source and by participant, and the metadata was provided uncurated.

TCRbeta CDR3 regions were amplified from genomic DNA by means of the immunoSEQ Assay, a bias-controlled multiplex PCR. The paper's processing steps were these. The number of nucleated cells in each sample was estimated by amplification of reference gene primers within the assay. Sequence reads were collapsed and filtered to measure the absolute abundance of every unique TCRbeta CDR3 rearrangement. For each sample, productive Simpson clonality was calculated as the square root of Simpson's diversity index across productive rearrangements. TCRdb holds this immuneACCESS table with in-frame rearrangements only. Some clones are missing; in checked studies, unresolved V genes explain under half, and the rest has no known cause. V, J and clone size derive from that table, while D and trimming were established from the DNA sequence. Across this sample there are approximately 180,000 clones, with approximately 90% seen only once. Around 6% of the sample comes from the top ten.

The sequenced material came from peripheral blood. The chain was built from TRBV7-9 and TRBJ1-2, with no confident D gene call. The TCR sequence derives from a man aged 40-50 years with active or convalescent COVID-19. The CDR3 sequence is CASSLEQNYGYTF. In nucleotide form, the sequence is TGTGCCAGCAGCTTAGAACAGAACTATGGCTACACCTTC.